The 25 T cell receptor beta chains below were found in one sample sequenced in a study of cytomegalovirus exposure and HLA in healthy donors. 60 Vbeta and 13 Jbeta primers were used in PCR. Libraries were prepared by immunoSEQ multiplex PCR; TCRdb keeps only in-frame clonotypes and omits some of them. The profile covers approximately 110,000 clones, with 74% appearing a single time and roughly 4.4% taken by the ten largest. Sequenced sample: PBMCs. Source of these receptors: a man aged 25 to 45 in good health and CMV-seropositive.

The chain recombines TRBV10-2 with TRBJ1-3, with 8 bases that match TRBD1. Germline loops: CDR1 WSHSY, CDR2 SAAADI. This CDR3 has 13 residues. V shed 6 bases, J shed 7 bases, and the junction held 5 bases outside the gene matches. The CDR3 region is CASRGQEWNTIYF. The CDR3 bases are TGCGCCAGCAGGGGACAGGAGTGGAACACCATATATTTT.

This clone was counted ten times or more. The chain is built from TRBV14 and TRBJ1-1; 7 bases are a match to TRBD1. The CDR3 consists of 14 residues. Germline V gene data show CDR1 as SGHDN and CDR2 as FVKESK. V lost 4 bases, J lost 1 base, and 3 bases stayed unmatched. CDR3 region: CASSRRTGNTEAFF. The CDR3 DNA is TGTGCCAGCAGCCGTAGGACAGGGAACACTGAAGCTTTCTTT.

This rearrangement joins TRBV9 to TRBJ1-5; 7 bases map to TRBD1. V was pared by 4 bases and J by 3 bases, with 4 bases of the junction left unmatched. The germline V gene encodes CDR1 SGDLS and CDR2 YYNGEE. There are 14 residues in the CDR3. In DNA form, the CDR3 reads TGTGCCAGCAGCCAGGGACAGTACAATCAGCCCCAGCATTTT. Residues: CASSQGQYNQPQHF.

The CDR3 here is CASSFLGTDGNTGELFF. CDR3 nucleotides: TGTGCCAGCAGTTTCCTCGGGACAGACGGGAACACCGGGGAGCTGTTTTTT. The rearrangement links TRBV28 to TRBJ2-2; 7 bases agree with TRBD1. The V gene's germline CDR1 is MDHEN and CDR2 SYDVKM. The CDR3 contains 17 residues. The junction had 8 bases not matched to a gene; V was cut back by 3 bases and J by 1 base. Drawing the rest from reference TRBV28 and TRBJ2-2, the complete variable domain is DVKVTQSSRYLVKRTGEKVFLECVQDMDHENMFWYRQDPGLGLRLIYFSYDVKMKEKGDIPEGYSVSREKKERFSLILESASTNQTSMYLCASSFLGTDGNTGELFFGEGSRLTVL.

The chain links TRBV7-6 to TRBJ1-6, with 8 bases identical to TRBD1. V lost 5 bases and J lost 5; bases outside the gene matches: 8. Germline loops: CDR1 SGHVS, CDR2 FNYEAQ. The length of the CDR3 is 16 residues. This chain's CDR3 is CASSPRTGRNNSPLHF. The CDR3 coding sequence is TGTGCCAGCAGCCCCCGGACAGGGCGGAATAATTCACCCCTCCACTTT.

Ten or more counts support this clone. This CDR3 reads CASSKPTGGFTEAFF. The CDR3 nucleotides read TGTGCCAGCAGTAAGCCCACAGGGGGCTTCACTGAAGCTTTCTTT. The J gene is TRBJ1-1, the V gene TRBV27, with TRBD1 matching over 9 bases. The CDR3 consists of 15 residues. V trimming: 5 bases; J trimming: 4 bases; junction bases outside the gene matches: 8. CDR1 is MNHEY and CDR2 is SMNVEV in the germline V gene (reference sequence).

The chain links TRBV6-5 to TRBJ1-2, with D possibly TRBD1 on 5 matching bases. Per the germline V gene, CDR1 is MNHEY and CDR2 is SVGAGI. The V end was cut by 3 bases, the J end by 0 bases, with 8 bases between. The length of the CDR3 is 14 residues. CDR3 in amino acids: CASSYRQPNYGYTF. The CDR3 nucleotides are TGTGCCAGCAGTTATAGACAGCCTAACTATGGCTACACCTTC.

As regards this clone: The same CDR3 also results from other DNA sequences found in this sample. The rearrangement uses TRBV30 and TRBJ2-2; TRBD1 matches 7 bases. This CDR3 contains 15 residues. Unmatched junction bases numbered 3, after V lost 2 bases and J lost 0 bases. Germline-derived CDR1 and CDR2 are GTSNPN and SVGIG (reference sequence). The DNA of the CDR3 is TGTGCCTGGAGTCGGCAGGGGGCGAACACCGGGGAGCTGTTTTTT. This gives the protein CAWSRQGANTGELFF.

V is TRBV7-3 and J is TRBJ2-3, with 8 positions matching TRBD2. V lost 6 bases, J lost 5 bases, and 10 bases stayed unmatched. The CDR3 consists of 15 residues. In germline, CDR1 is SGHTA, CDR2 FQGTGA. CDR3 sequence reads: CASRASPGGGDTQYF. The CDR3 bases are TGTGCCAGCAGGGCCTCCCCGGGGGGGGGAGATACGCAGTATTTT.

J is TRBJ2-3 and V is TRBV2; 7 bases fit TRBD1. This CDR3 is 15 amino acids long. With V trimmed by 3 bases and J by 4 bases, 7 bases remained unmatched. CDR1 is SNHLY, CDR2 FYNNEI, per germline. The CDR3 loop is CASSDRPDRADTQYF. CDR3 DNA: TGTGCCAGCAGTGATCGGCCCGACAGGGCAGATACGCAGTATTTT.

This sequence joins TRBV4-3 and TRBJ1-5; D remains unclear. Germline V gene lookup returns CDR1 LGHNA and CDR2 YSLEER. The CDR3 contains 13 residues. V dropped 0 bases and J dropped 5 bases, with 5 bases sitting between them. The CDR3 here is CASSQDRDQPQHF. CDR3 sequence (DNA): TGCGCCAGCAGCCAAGATCGGGATCAGCCCCAGCATTTT.

This chain connects TRBV19 to TRBJ2-1; 15 bases fit TRBD2. Losses at the gene ends were 1 base for V and 2 bases for J; bases not matched to a gene: 9. In germline, CDR1 is LNHDA, CDR2 SQIVND (reference sequence). This CDR3 comprises 20 residues. CDR3 in DNA: TGTGCCAGTAGTATAGCCGGACTAGCGGGGGGGTTGATCGCCTACAATGAGCAGTTCTTC. It specifies CASSIAGLAGGLIAYNEQFF.

The V gene is TRBV4-1, the J gene TRBJ2-7; 7 nucleotides match TRBD1. The CDR3 sequence is 14 residues long. CDR1 is MGHRA, CDR2 YSYEKL, per germline. The junction had 2 bases not matched to a gene; V was cut back by 1 base and J by 2 bases. CDR3 sequence (DNA): TGCGCCAGCAGCCAAGGGGGACAGCCCTACGAGCAGTACTTC. Its protein is CASSQGGQPYEQYF.

The V and J genes are TRBV6-6 and TRBJ2-2; possibly TRBD1 for D (5 bases). The CDR3 spans 15 residues. The V and J ends lost 7 bases and 0 bases respectively, with 12 bases between them. Looked up from germline, CDR1 is MNHNY and CDR2 is SVGAGI (reference sequence). This CDR3 reads CASTRQIANTGELFF. CDR3 in DNA: TGTGCCAGCACTCGACAGATCGCGAACACCGGGGAGCTGTTTTTT.

This clone has just a few counts. This rearrangement joins TRBV7-2 to TRBJ1-5, with D possibly being TRBD1 (6 bases). The germline V and J ends were trimmed by 4 bases and 3 bases, with 10 bases remaining between them. This CDR3 has 14 residues. Germline V gives CDR1 SGHTA, CDR2 FQGNSA. The DNA for the CDR3 is TGTGCCAGCAGCTCCCAGGGGTACAATCAGCCCCAGCATTTT. Amino acids: CASSSQGYNQPQHF.

This clone was picked up a small number of times. V and J are TRBV6-5 and TRBJ1-1, with D uncertain. The CDR3 contains 13 residues. Germline lookup yields CDR1 MNHEY and CDR2 SVGAGI. The V gene lost 6 bases and the J gene lost 4 bases, with 12 bases spanning the gap. In DNA form, the CDR3 reads TGTGCCAGCAGCGCATTGGGCGCCACTGAAGCTTTCTTT. This encodes CASSALGATEAFF.

The chain recombines TRBV5-1 with TRBJ2-5; a possible D gene is TRBD1 (5 bases). The V end lost 4 bases, the J end lost 5 bases, and 18 bases lay between the germline ends. The CDR3 consists of 15 residues. Germline V lookup: CDR1 SGHRS, CDR2 YFSETQ. The CDR3 is CASSKPTDTHETQYF. CDR3 sequence (DNA): TGCGCCAGCAGCAAACCCACGGACACCCACGAGACCCAGTACTTC.

The chain links TRBV7-9 to TRBJ1-5, with D possibly matching TRBD1 (6 bases). Germline assignment: CDR1 SEHNR and CDR2 FQNEAQ (reference sequence). Trimming took 4 bases from V and 5 from J, leaving 18 bases between them. This CDR3 region has 16 residues. The CDR3 region is CASSSGRTGYDQPQHF. Here the CDR3 DNA reads TGTGCCAGCAGCTCCGGACGTACAGGGTACGATCAGCCCCAGCATTTT.

The chain links TRBV2 to TRBJ2-1; 7 bases align to TRBD1. This CDR3 contains 13 residues. V lost 7 bases to trimming and J lost 9 bases; unmatched junction nucleotides: 9. Germline values: CDR1 SNHLY, CDR2 FYNNEI. The CDR3 DNA reads as TGTGCCAGCATCGAAGACAGGGATAGTGAGCAGTTCTTC. As protein: CASIEDRDSEQFF.

This clone was counted between two and nine times. The J gene is TRBJ1-6, the V gene TRBV15; 9 nucleotides line up with TRBD1. Trimming cost V 4 bases and J 9 bases; bases outside gene matches: 4. The CDR3 contains 14 residues. Germline CDR1 and CDR2: LNHNV and YYDKDF (reference sequence). The CDR3 DNA sequence: TGTGCCACCAGCAACCGGGACAGGGCTTCACCCCTCCACTTT. Its translation is CATSNRDRASPLHF.

The chain combines TRBV6-5 with TRBJ1-5; D might be TRBD1 (5 bases). The CDR3 runs to 12 residues. V lost 6 bases and J 7 bases, leaving 10 bases between the germline ends. From germline, CDR1 is MNHEY and CDR2 SVGAGI. CDR3: CASRGEGQPQHF. DNA for the CDR3: TGTGCCAGCAGAGGGGAGGGCCAGCCCCAGCATTTT.

V and J are TRBV4-3 and TRBJ2-5; the D is unclear. Trimming removed 2 bases at V and 2 bases at J, with 21 bases between. Per the germline V gene, CDR1 is LGHNA and CDR2 is YSLEER. This CDR3 comprises 18 residues. The CDR3 nucleotides read TGCGCCAGCAGCCAACGTACCTCGAGTCAGGAATTTCAAGAGACCCAGTACTTC. Its protein product is CASSQRTSSQEFQETQYF.

The table lists this clone with a few counts. The chain employs TRBV9 and TRBJ2-1, with D tentatively TRBD2 (5 bases). This CDR3 region has 15 residues. Germline-derived CDR1 and CDR2 are SGDLS and YYNGEE. Trimming left V 2 bases short and J 5 bases short, with 14 bases between. CDR3 bases: TGTGCCAGCAGCGTCCTCGGACTGAATCACAATGAGCAGTTCTTC. It specifies CASSVLGLNHNEQFF.

The gene calls are TRBV5-1 and TRBJ2-7; 9 nucleotides line up with TRBD1. Germline CDR1 and CDR2: SGHRS and YFSETQ. The CDR3 covers 15 residues. V gave up 1 base and J gave up 5 bases; unmatched junction bases: 7. The DNA of the CDR3 is TGCGCCAGCAGCTTGTGGGGGACAGGGAAGGACGAGCAGTACTTC. Protein: CASSLWGTGKDEQYF.

The CDR3 region is CASSGSVNSGNTIYF. The DNA of the CDR3 is TGCGCCAGCAGCGGCTCAGTGAACTCTGGAAACACCATATATTTT. The rearrangement uses TRBV5-1 and TRBJ1-3, with D hard to call. CDR1 SGHRS and CDR2 YFSETQ come from the germline V gene. The germline V and J ends were trimmed by 4 bases and 0 bases, with 11 bases remaining between them. The CDR3 is 15 residues long.